These T cell receptor beta chains were read from a single sample in a study of CD8 T cells in ankylosing spondylitis. TCRdb ran MiXCR on the 5' RACE reads and lists one entry per CDR3 protein. Among some 300,000 distinct CDR3 sequences listed, about 20% were seen once. The specimen was blood, either unsorted or a sorted T cell fraction (not recorded which). The receptor source for this set is a female donor with ankylosing spondylitis or in good health (not recorded which). CDR3s include the opening cysteine and the closing phenylalanine or tryptophan. The D gene is left open where the match is weak. Size is omitted from some rows. Given values are once, few, many or a class for expanded clones.

CDR3 DNA	CDR3 protein	D gene	V gene	clone size	J gene
TGTGCCAGCAGCCATACGGGTAGCACTGAAGCTTTCTTT	CASSHTGSTEAFF	NA	TRBV3-1	NA	TRBJ1-1
TGTGCCAGCAGCCGGGACAGGAGAGATACGCAGTATTTT	CASSRDRRDTQYF	TRBD1	TRBV6-1	few	TRBJ2-3
TGTGCCAGCAGTAGACTTGGGGGGGAGCGTCGTGCCGGGGAGCTGTTTTTT	CASSRLGGERRAGELFF	TRBD2	TRBV6-2/TRBV6-3	many	TRBJ2-2
TGTGCCAGCAGTTCAACGGACAGGGAAGAGACCCAGTACTTC	CASSSTDREETQYF	TRBD1	TRBV12-3/TRBV12-4	few	TRBJ2-5
TGTGCCAGCAGCTTAGCCAGGAAGGACACTGAAGCTTTCTTT	CASSLARKDTEAFF	NA	TRBV7-2	few	TRBJ1-1
TGCAGCGTTGTAGCTGGGACAGGGGCTACCTACGAGCAGTACTTC	CSVVAGTGATYEQYF	TRBD1	TRBV29-1	many	TRBJ2-7
TGTGCCATCACCCCTACTAGGGCGGAGCGCCACGAGCAGTACTTC	CAITPTRAERHEQYF	NA	TRBV10-3	few	TRBJ2-7
TGTGCCAGCCGACAAGAGACCCAGTACTTC	CASRQETQYF	NA	TRBV28	NA	TRBJ2-5
TGTGCCAGCAGTTACGGGACAGGGCGCGCCGAGCAGTACTTC	CASSYGTGRAEQYF	TRBD1	TRBV28	NA	TRBJ2-7
TGTGCCTGGAGTGTAATGCTTAGGGATACGCAGTATTTT	CAWSVMLRDTQYF	NA	TRBV30	NA	TRBJ2-3
TGCGCCAGCAGTAGACAGGGACAGAACACTGAAGCTTTCTTT	CASSRQGQNTEAFF	TRBD1	TRBV10-2	few	TRBJ1-1
TGCAGTGCTACAGGCTGGACTAGGAAAGAGACCCAGTACTTC	CSATGWTRKETQYF	TRBD2	TRBV20-1	few	TRBJ2-5
TGCGCCAGCACTGAGGGGGCGGGATCTCGTAATGAGCAGTTCTTC	CASTEGAGSRNEQFF	NA	TRBV5-1	NA	TRBJ2-1
TGTGCCAGCACTCGCATGACAGGGTACCCTCCTGGGGCCAACGTCCTGACTTTC	CASTRMTGYPPGANVLTF	TRBD1	TRBV11-2	few	TRBJ2-6
TGTGCCATCAGCCGAGGTAGCGGGAGCTCCTACGAGCAGTACTTC	CAISRGSGSSYEQYF	TRBD2	TRBV10-3	NA	TRBJ2-7
TGTGCCAGCAGCTTAGCGGGACTAGCGGGAGGGGATGAGCAGTTCTTC	CASSLAGLAGGDEQFF	TRBD2	TRBV7-9	NA	TRBJ2-1
TGTGCCAGCAGCCAGGGTGCACGGACGCAGTATTTT	CASSQGARTQYF	NA	TRBV3-1	few	TRBJ2-3
TGTGCCAGCAGCCGACTCGGGACTAGCGGGACGATATTAGAGACCCAGTACTTC	CASSRLGTSGTILETQYF	TRBD2	TRBV7-6	NA	TRBJ2-5
TGCGCCAGCAGCCAAGGTGGGGGCGCAAGCTCCTACGAGCAGTACTTC	CASSQGGGASSYEQYF	NA	TRBV4-3	NA	TRBJ2-7
TGCGCCAGCAGCTTGGCGGCAGATACGCAGTATTTT	CASSLAADTQYF	NA	TRBV5-1	many	TRBJ2-3
TGCGCCAGCAGCCTCGCCCACTCCTACAATGAGCAGTTCTTC	CASSLAHSYNEQFF	NA	TRBV5-1	many	TRBJ2-1
TGTGCCAGCAGCTTAAGCCCGCTAGGCAGCACAGATACGCAGTATTTT	CASSLSPLGSTDTQYF	NA	TRBV7-8	few	TRBJ2-3
TGTGCCAGCAGCGGGTGGGTCGGGACACCTAAAGAGGAGACCCAGTACTTC	CASSGWVGTPKEETQYF	NA	TRBV7-2	NA	TRBJ2-5
TGTGCCAGCAGTTTAAGAGGGAGGAGGGGCGAGCAGTACTTC	CASSLRGRRGEQYF	NA	TRBV12-3/TRBV12-4	many	TRBJ2-7